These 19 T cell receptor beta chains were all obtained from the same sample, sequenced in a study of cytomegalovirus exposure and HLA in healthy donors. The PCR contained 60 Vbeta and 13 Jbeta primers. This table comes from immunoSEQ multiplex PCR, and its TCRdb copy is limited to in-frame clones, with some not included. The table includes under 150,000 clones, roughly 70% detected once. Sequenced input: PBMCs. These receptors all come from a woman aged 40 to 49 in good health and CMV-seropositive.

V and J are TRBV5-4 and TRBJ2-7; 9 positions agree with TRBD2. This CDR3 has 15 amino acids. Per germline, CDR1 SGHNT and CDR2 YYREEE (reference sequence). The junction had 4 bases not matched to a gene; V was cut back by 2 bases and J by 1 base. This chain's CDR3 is CASSFKREASYEQYF. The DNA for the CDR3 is TGTGCCAGCAGCTTTAAGCGGGAGGCTTCCTACGAGCAGTACTTC. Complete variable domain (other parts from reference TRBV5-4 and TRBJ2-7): ETGVTQSPTHLIKTRGQQVTLRCSSQSGHNTVSWYQQALGQGPQFIFQYYREEENGRGNFPPRFSGLQFPNYSSELNVNALELDDSALYLCASSFKREASYEQYFGPGTRLTVT.

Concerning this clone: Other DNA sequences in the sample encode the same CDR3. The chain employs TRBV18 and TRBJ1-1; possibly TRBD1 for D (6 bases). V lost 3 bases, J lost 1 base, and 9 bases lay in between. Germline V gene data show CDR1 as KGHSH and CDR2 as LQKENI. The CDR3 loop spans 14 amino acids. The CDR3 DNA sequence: TGTGCCAGCTCACCGGACAGAAAGAACACTGAAGCTTTCTTT. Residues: CASSPDRKNTEAFF. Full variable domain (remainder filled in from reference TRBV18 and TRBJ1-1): NAGVMQNPRHLVRRRGQEARLRCSPMKGHSHVYWYRQLPEEGLKFMVYLQKENIIDESGMPKERFSAEFPKEGPSILRIQQVVRGDSAAYFCASSPDRKNTEAFFGQGTRLTVV.

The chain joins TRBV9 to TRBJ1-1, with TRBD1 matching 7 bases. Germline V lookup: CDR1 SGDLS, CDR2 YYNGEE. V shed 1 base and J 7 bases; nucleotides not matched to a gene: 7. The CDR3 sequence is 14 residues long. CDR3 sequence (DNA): TGTGCCAGCAGCGTACTCGACAGGGACGGTGAAGCTTTCTTT. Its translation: CASSVLDRDGEAFF.

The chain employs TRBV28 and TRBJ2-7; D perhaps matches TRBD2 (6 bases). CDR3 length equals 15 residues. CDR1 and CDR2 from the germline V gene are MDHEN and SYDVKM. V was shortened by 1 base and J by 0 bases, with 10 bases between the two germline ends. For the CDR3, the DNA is TGTGCCAGCAGTTTATCCTCCGGGGGCTCCTACGAGCAGTACTTC. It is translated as CASSLSSGGSYEQYF. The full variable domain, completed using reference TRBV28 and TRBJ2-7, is DVKVTQSSRYLVKRTGEKVFLECVQDMDHENMFWYRQDPGLGLRLIYFSYDVKMKEKGDIPEGYSVSREKKERFSLILESASTNQTSMYLCASSLSSGGSYEQYFGPGTRLTVT.

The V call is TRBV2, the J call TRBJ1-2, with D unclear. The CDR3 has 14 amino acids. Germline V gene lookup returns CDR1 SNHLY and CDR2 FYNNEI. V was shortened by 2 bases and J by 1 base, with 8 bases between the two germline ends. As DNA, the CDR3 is TGTGCCAGCAGTGAACAGGAAATTAACTATGGCTACACCTTC. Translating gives CASSEQEINYGYTF.

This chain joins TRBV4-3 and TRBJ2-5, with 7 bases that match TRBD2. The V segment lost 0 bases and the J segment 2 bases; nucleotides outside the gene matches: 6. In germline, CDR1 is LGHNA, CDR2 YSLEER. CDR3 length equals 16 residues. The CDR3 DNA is TGCGCCAGCAGCCAAGAATGGCCGGGGGGACAAGAGACCCAGTACTTC. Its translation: CASSQEWPGGQETQYF.

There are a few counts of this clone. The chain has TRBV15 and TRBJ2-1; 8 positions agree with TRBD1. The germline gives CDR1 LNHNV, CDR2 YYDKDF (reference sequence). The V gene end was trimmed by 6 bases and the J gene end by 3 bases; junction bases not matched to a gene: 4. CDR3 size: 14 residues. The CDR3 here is CATRDRDLYNEQFF. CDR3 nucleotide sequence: TGTGCCACCAGGGACAGGGACCTCTACAATGAGCAGTTCTTC.

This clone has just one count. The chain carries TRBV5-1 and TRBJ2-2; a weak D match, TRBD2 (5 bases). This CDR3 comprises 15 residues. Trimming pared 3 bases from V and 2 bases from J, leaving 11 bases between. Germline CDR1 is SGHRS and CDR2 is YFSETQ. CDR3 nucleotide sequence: TGCGCCAGCAGCTATTTCGGAGGTAACACCGGGGAGCTGTTTTTT. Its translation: CASSYFGGNTGELFF.

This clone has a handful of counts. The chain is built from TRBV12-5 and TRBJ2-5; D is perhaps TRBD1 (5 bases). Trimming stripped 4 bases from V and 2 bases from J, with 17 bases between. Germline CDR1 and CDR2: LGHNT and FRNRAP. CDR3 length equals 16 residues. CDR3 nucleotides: TGTGCTAGTGGTTCCCTCCAGGGCAGGTCTCAAGAGACCCAGTACTTC. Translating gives CASGSLQGRSQETQYF.

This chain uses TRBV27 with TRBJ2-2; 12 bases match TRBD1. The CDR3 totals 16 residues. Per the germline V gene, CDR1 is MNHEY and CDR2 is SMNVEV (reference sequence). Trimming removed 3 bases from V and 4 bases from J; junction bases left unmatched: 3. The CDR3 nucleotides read TGTGCCAGCAGTTTCCGGGACAGGGGGCGCACCGGGGAGCTGTTTTTT. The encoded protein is CASSFRDRGRTGELFF.

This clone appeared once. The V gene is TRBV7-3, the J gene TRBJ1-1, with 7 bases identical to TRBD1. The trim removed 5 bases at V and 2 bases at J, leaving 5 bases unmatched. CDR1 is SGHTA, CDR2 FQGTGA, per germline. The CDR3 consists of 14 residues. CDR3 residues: CASSRQGSNTEAFF. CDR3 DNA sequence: TGTGCCAGCAGCCGACAGGGCTCAAACACTGAAGCTTTCTTT. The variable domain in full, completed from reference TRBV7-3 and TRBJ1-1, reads GAGVSQTPSNKVTEKGKYVELRCDPISGHTALYWYRQSLGQGPEFLIYFQGTGAADDSGLPNDRFFAVRPEGSVSTLKIQRTERGDSAVYLCASSRQGSNTEAFFGQGTRLTVV.

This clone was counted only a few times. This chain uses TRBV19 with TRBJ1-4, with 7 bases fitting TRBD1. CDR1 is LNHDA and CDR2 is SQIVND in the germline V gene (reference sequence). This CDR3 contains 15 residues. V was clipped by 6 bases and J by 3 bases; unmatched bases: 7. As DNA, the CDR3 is TGTGCCAGTAGCCTACAGGGGAAGGCTAATGAAAAACTGTTTTTT. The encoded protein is CASSLQGKANEKLFF.

The CDR3 spells CASSFLAGVGMNTEAFF. Here the CDR3 DNA reads TGTGCCAGCAGCTTTTTAGCGGGAGTGGGGATGAACACTGAAGCTTTCTTT. The rearrangement joins TRBV7-3 to TRBJ1-1; D gene ambiguous. Trimming shortened V by 3 bases and J by 0 bases, and 17 bases separated the two germline ends. The length of the CDR3 is 17 residues. Germline V gene lookup returns CDR1 SGHTA and CDR2 FQGTGA. Together with reference TRBV7-3 and TRBJ1-1, the CDR3 gives the full variable domain: GAGVSQTPSNKVTEKGKYVELRCDPISGHTALYWYRQSLGQGPEFLIYFQGTGAADDSGLPNDRFFAVRPEGSVSTLKIQRTERGDSAVYLCASSFLAGVGMNTEAFFGQGTRLTVV.

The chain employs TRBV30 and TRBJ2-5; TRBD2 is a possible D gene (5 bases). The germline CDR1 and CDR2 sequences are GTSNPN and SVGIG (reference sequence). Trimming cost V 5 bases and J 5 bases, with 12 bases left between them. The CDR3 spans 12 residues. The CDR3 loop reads CAWGSGYETQYF. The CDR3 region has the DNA TGTGCCTGGGGGTCGGGGTATGAGACCCAGTACTTC.

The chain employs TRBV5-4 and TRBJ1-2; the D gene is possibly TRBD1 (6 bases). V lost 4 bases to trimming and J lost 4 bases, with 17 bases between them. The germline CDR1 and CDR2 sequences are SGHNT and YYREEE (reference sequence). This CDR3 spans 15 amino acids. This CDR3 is CASSRRTVDVYGYTF. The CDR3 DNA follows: TGTGCCAGCAGCCGCCGGACAGTGGACGTCTATGGCTACACCTTC.

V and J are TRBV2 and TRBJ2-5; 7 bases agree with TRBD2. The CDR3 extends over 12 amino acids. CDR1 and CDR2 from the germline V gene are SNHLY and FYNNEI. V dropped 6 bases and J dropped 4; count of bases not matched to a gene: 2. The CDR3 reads CASRIAGETQYF. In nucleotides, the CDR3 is TGTGCCAGCAGGATAGCGGGAGAGACCCAGTACTTC.

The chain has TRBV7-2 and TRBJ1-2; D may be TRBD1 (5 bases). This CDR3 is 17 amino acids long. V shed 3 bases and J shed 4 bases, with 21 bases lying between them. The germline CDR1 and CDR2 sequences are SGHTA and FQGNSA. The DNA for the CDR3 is TGTGCCAGCAGCTTTGGGGGAGGTTCCCCTAGCCTCTATGGCTACACCTTC. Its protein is CASSFGGGSPSLYGYTF.

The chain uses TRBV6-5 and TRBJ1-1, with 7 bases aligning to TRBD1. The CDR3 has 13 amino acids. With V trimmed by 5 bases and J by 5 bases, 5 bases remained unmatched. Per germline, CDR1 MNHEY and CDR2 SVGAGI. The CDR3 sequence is CASSGQGDTEAFF. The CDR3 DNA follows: TGTGCCAGCAGTGGTCAGGGGGATACTGAAGCTTTCTTT.

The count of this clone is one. The CDR3 DNA is TGTGCCAGCAGTCCGGGACAGGGGTTTAGCTCCTACGAGCAGTACTTC. Its translation: CASSPGQGFSSYEQYF. The chain has TRBV27 and TRBJ2-7; 10 bases map to TRBD1. The trim removed 5 bases at V and 0 bases at J, leaving 7 bases unmatched. The germline CDR1 and CDR2 sequences are MNHEY and SMNVEV (reference sequence). The CDR3 has 16 amino acids.